Listed below are T cell receptor beta chains from one sample, sequenced in a study of blood T cell repertoires in COVID-19. The table came from immunoSEQ multiplex PCR; TCRdb's copy has only in-frame clones and leaves some out. This table has approximately 180,000 clones, 80% to 90% appearing once. The sequencing input was peripheral blood. The receptor source for this set is a human donor with active or convalescent COVID-19. The donor label of this sample is uncertain. Each CDR3 is given without its conserved first and last residue. A D gene is named only where the DNA matches it firmly.

d_call,v_call,j_call,cdr3_aa
TRBD1,TRBV27,TRBJ1-6,ASSRQGASNSPLH
TRBD2,TRBV5-1,TRBJ2-5,ASSAGGRETQY
-,TRBV4-3,TRBJ2-2,ASSPHSGELF
TRBD2,TRBV15,TRBJ2-3,ATGAGGTDTQY
-,TRBV7-6,TRBJ2-1,ASSLEFWGGRGDNEQF
TRBD2,TRBV18,TRBJ2-7,ASSPLSQLAGGYEQY
-,TRBV7-3,TRBJ2-6,ASSSPGLRSGANVLT
-,TRBV7-9,TRBJ2-5,ASSFGETQY
TRBD2,TRBV5-1,TRBJ2-5,ASTTSGTFQTQY
TRBD1,TRBV28,TRBJ2-7,ASSGTGLWVEQY
TRBD1,TRBV5-4,TRBJ1-2,ASSWGTARRYGYT
TRBD2,TRBV2,TRBJ2-7,ASTPGLGTYEQY
TRBD1,TRBV11-3,TRBJ2-2,ASSLGQGANGELF
TRBD1,TRBV30,TRBJ2-7,AWSLVDRPYEQY
TRBD2,TRBV9,TRBJ2-1,ASSALPGGSLGNEQF
TRBD1,TRBV12-5,TRBJ2-2,ASGPDRANTGELF
TRBD1,TRBV5-1,TRBJ1-6,ASSLEGQGLSPLH
-,TRBV28,TRBJ1-5,ATTREMSQH
TRBD2,TRBV12-5,TRBJ2-2,ASVAGGTNTGELF
TRBD1,TRBV28,TRBJ2-7,ASSRQGVHEQY
TRBD2,TRBV4-3,TRBJ2-5,ASSQLSSGGAWETQY
TRBD1,TRBV3-1/TRBV3-2,TRBJ1-2,ASSQAGTGGSGYT
-,TRBV29-1,TRBJ2-1,SVVGLGEQF
-,TRBV3-1/TRBV3-2,TRBJ2-1,ASSQVSGNEQF
TRBD1,TRBV7-3,TRBJ1-2,ASSLMRGQGLYGYT
-,TRBV7-2,TRBJ2-3,ASSHLGGAGTDTQY
-,TRBV19,TRBJ2-1,ASSSRTATNEQF
-,TRBV11-1,TRBJ2-3,ASTMKGGVVDTQY
-,TRBV7-6,TRBJ2-1,ASKPLTGTVAGEQF
-,TRBV4-3,TRBJ1-1,ASSHIGGTEAF
-,TRBV7-2,TRBJ1-3,ASSLEAARHGNTIY
TRBD2,TRBV15,TRBJ2-4,ATSRGRGAGARY
-,TRBV15,TRBJ1-4,ATSRDNPRRGEKLF
-,TRBV28,TRBJ1-2,ASSPTEGGGYT
TRBD1,TRBV7-8,TRBJ2-7,ASSLGRDSPSYEQY